This T cell receptor (beta chain) was recovered during a study of T cell clonotyping in hematopoietic cell transplantation. Findings and caveats of the study: At the given depth, recipient repertoires were over 97% de novo clonotypes.

From germline, CDR1 is LGHNA and CDR2 YNFKEQ. This CDR3 contains 16 residues. V lost 0 bases to trimming and J lost 3 bases; unmatched junction nucleotides: 5. Profiled with immunoSEQ multiplex PCR; TCRdb holds only in-frame clones, not every one. The sample records roughly 5,300 clones, roughly 79% being singletons. Comment on this clone: Antigen: not known.

The sequenced sample was peripheral blood mononuclear cells, obtained 100 days after allogeneic stem cell transplant. The clonotype was recovered from a male patient between 60 and 69 years old who had an allogeneic stem cell transplant, so T cells may come from the graft donor. Some clones in this sample may be carry-over from other donors' samples. This chain uses TRBV4-2 with TRBJ2-3, with 8 bases fitting TRBD1. This chain's CDR3 is CASSQDYRGTTDTQYF. CDR3 DNA: TGTGCCAGCAGCCAAGATTACAGGGGGACGACAGATACGCAGTATTTT.